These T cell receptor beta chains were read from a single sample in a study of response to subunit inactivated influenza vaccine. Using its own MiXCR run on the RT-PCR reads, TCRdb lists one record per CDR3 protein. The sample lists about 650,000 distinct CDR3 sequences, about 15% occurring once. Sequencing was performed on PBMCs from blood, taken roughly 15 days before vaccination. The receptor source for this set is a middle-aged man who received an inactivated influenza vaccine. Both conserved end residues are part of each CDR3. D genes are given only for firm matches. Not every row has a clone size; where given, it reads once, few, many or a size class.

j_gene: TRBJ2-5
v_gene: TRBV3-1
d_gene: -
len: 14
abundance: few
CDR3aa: CASSQRPRSETQYF
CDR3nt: TGTGCCAGCAGCCAACGCCCGCGGTCGGAGACCCAGTACTTC

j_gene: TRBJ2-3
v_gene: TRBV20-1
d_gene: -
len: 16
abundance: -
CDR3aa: CSASGRTGPKANTQYF
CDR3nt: TGCAGTGCTAGCGGGCGGACCGGTCCCAAGGCGAATACGCAGTATTTT

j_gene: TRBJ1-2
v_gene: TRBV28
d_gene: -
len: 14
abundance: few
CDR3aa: CASSFGGGNYGYTF
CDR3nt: TGTGCCAGCAGTTTCGGGGGAGGGAACTATGGCTACACCTTC

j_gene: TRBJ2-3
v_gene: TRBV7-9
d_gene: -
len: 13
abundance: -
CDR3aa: CASSFLDTDTQYF
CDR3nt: TGTGCCAGCAGCTTTCTCGACACAGATACGCAGTATTTT

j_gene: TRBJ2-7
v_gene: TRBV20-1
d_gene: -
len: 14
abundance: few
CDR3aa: CSAEKEGAFYEQYF
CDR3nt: TGCAGTGCCGAAAAGGAGGGGGCTTTCTACGAGCAGTACTTC

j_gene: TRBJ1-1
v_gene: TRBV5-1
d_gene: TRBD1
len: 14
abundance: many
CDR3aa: CASSLAGQGTEAFF
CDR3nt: TGCGCCAGCAGCTTGGCCGGACAGGGGACTGAAGCTTTCTTT

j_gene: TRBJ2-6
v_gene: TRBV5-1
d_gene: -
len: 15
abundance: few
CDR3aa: CASSLTGAGTNVLTF
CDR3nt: TGCGCCAGCAGCTTGACAGGGGCGGGAACCAACGTCCTGACTTTC

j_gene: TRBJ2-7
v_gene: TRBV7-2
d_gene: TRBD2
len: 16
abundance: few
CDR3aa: CASSLAYASGRVEQYF
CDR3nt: TGTGCCAGCAGCTTAGCCTACGCTAGCGGGAGGGTTGAGCAGTACTTC

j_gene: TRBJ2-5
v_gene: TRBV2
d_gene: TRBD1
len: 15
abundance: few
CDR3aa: CASNEGQVGRETQYF
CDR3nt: TGTGCCAGCAATGAGGGACAGGTGGGACGGGAGACCCAGTACTTC

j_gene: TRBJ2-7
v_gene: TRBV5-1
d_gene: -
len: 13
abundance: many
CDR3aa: CASSLGYSYEQYF
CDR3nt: TGCGCCAGCAGCTTAGGATACTCCTACGAGCAGTACTTC

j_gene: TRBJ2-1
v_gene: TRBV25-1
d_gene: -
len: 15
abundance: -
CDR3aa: CASSDPPGPYNEQFF
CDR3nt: TGTGCCAGCAGTGACCCTCCGGGACCCTACAATGAGCAGTTCTTC

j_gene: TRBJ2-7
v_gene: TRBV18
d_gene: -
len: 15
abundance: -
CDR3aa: CASSRTDRGPYEQYF
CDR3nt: TGTGCCAGCTCAAGGACAGACCGAGGCCCCTACGAGCAGTACTTC

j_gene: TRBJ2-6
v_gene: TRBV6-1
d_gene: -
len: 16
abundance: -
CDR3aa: CASSESRAPGANVLTF
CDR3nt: TGTGCCAGCAGTGAGAGTCGGGCGCCTGGGGCCAACGTCCTGACTTTC